This TCR beta chain was sequenced during a study of regulatory T cells in long-lasting Graves disease. Study findings and constraints: Less diverse TCR repertoires were seen in persistent Graves' patients than in newly diagnosed ones. Persistent cases favored TRBV28, TRBJ1-2 and TRBJ2-5.

Described time point: newly diagnosed GD, antithyroid drugs for less than 3 months. RNA from PBMCs was the source of the TCR library. CDR3-region Arm-PCR and iRepertoire HTBI primers produced the TCR beta libraries. From the multiplex PCR reads, TCRdb called clonotypes with MiXCR, one entry per CDR3 protein. The sample shows some 500,000 distinct CDR3 sequences, about 16% of them seen only once. Germline lookup yields CDR1 SNHLY and CDR2 FYNNEI. The length of the CDR3 is 14 residues. Trimming shortened V by 10 bases and J by 7 bases, and 22 bases separated the two germline ends. As for this clonotype: Its antigen is not identified. Since a much larger clone is just one base distant, this may be a read error.

These same data were also listed under a study on T cells in Graves' hyperthyroidism and ophthalmopathy. That report notes: HTBI primers were employed in a first-round RT-PCR of the TCR CDR3. Ophthalmopathy, as predicted by the model, came a median about seven months after the prediction.

This chain joins TRBV2 and TRBJ1-2; maybe TRBD1 (6 bases). Sequences were derived from peripheral blood mononuclear cells (PBMCs), sampled at new diagnosis, from a patient treated with antithyroid drugs. The sequence came from a woman aged 35-60 years with Graves disease. The CDR3 protein is CANGPDSNYCGYTF. CDR3 DNA: TGTGCCAACGGACCGGACAGTAATTACTGTGGCTACACCTTC.